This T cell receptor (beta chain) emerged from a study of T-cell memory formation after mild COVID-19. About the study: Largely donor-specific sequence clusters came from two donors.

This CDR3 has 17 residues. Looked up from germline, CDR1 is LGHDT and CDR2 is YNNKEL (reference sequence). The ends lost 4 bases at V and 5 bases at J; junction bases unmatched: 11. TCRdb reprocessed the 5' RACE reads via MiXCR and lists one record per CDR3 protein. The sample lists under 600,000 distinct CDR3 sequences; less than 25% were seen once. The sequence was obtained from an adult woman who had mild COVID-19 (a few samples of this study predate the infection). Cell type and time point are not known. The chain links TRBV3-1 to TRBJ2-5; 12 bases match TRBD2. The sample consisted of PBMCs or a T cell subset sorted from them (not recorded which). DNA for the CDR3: TGTGCCAGCAGCCGCCGCGCTAGCGGGGGGGCCTATGAGACCCAGTACTTC. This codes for CASSRRASGGAYETQYF.